One TCR beta chain is described in this entry. Template switching introduced a universal primer site, and the cDNA bore unique molecular identifiers. TCRdb re-called the 5' RACE reads through MiXCR, storing one row per CDR3 protein. The table records under 350,000 distinct CDR3 sequences, more than 8% of them present only once. Everyone who gave samples was a healthy Caucasian. The germline V and J ends were trimmed by 6 bases and 3 bases, with 11 bases remaining between them. The CDR3 spans 13 residues. Per germline, CDR1 SGHVS and CDR2 FNYEAQ. The sample belongs to a study of identical twins. These data were likewise used in another study, on yellow fever vaccine responses in identical twins. Per that paper: As reported, the vaccine T cell response of twins seemed partly convergent and partly personalized.

The rearrangement joins TRBV7-6 to TRBJ1-1; no reliable D call. The TCR was taken from a woman under 30 in good health. The sample taken for sequencing was CD8+ T cells sorted from blood. The CDR3 DNA reads TGTGCCAGCAGGGGAGGACGGGACACTGAAGCTTTCTTT. Its protein is CASRGGRDTEAFF.